Listed below are T cell receptor beta chains from one sample, sequenced in a study of cytomegalovirus exposure and HLA in healthy donors. Here immunoSEQ multiplex PCR was the method, and the copy in TCRdb shows in-frame clones only, minus some. The sample has about 90,000 clones, roughly 78% seen once; the top ten hold 3.5% to 5.5%. Sequenced material: PBMCs. Every receptor here comes from a woman in her thirties or forties in good health and CMV-seropositive. CDR3s include the opening cysteine and the closing phenylalanine or tryptophan. D genes are given only for firm matches. Clone size is given for some rows only: seen once, a few or many times, or a class if the clone is expanded.

j_gene,d_gene,v_gene,abundance,CDR3nt,CDR3aa
TRBJ2-1,TRBD1,TRBV7-2,once,TGTGCCAGCAGCTTAGGGGGGACAGGTCAGTTCTTC,CASSLGGTGQFF
TRBJ1-1,TRBD1,TRBV6-6,NA,TGTGCCAGCAGTTACTCGGCCAGGGGGCATGCTGAAGCTTTCTTT,CASSYSARGHAEAFF
TRBJ2-7,NA,TRBV28,once,TGTGCCAGCAGTTTGGCGGGGTCCTACGAGCAGTACTTC,CASSLAGSYEQYF
TRBJ2-3,TRBD2,TRBV28,few,TGTGCCAGCAGTGACGGGACTAGGGTAGATACGCAGTATTTT,CASSDGTRVDTQYF
TRBJ1-6,NA,TRBV6-5,NA,TGTGCCAGCAGTAGTCGGTATAATTCACCCCTCCACTTT,CASSSRYNSPLHF
TRBJ1-5,TRBD1,TRBV6-5,NA,TGTGCCAGCAGGCCGACAGGGCGGAATCAGCCCCAGCATTTT,CASRPTGRNQPQHF
TRBJ1-6,TRBD1,TRBV7-9,NA,TGTGCCAGCAGCCTCACAGGGGTAAATTCACCCCTCCACTTT,CASSLTGVNSPLHF
TRBJ1-1,TRBD1,TRBV5-5,NA,TGTGCCAGCAGCTTTTCTAGGGGACAGGGCACTGAAGCTTTCTTT,CASSFSRGQGTEAFF
TRBJ2-3,TRBD1,TRBV28,NA,TGTGCCAGCAGTCCCACCGGGACAGGGGGTTTCACAGATACGCAGTATTTT,CASSPTGTGGFTDTQYF
TRBJ2-1,TRBD2,TRBV6-5,NA,TGTGCCAGCAGTTTGGGGACTAGCAATCATGAGCAGTTCTTC,CASSLGTSNHEQFF
TRBJ2-3,NA,TRBV28,NA,TGTGCCAGCAGTCCATCAGTGGTACGCCAGTATTTT,CASSPSVVRQYF
TRBJ1-1,NA,TRBV21-1,NA,TGTGCCAGCAGCGGAGAAGGAGGGACTGAAGCTTTCTTT,CASSGEGGTEAFF
TRBJ2-7,NA,TRBV10-3,NA,TGTGCCATCAGTGAGGCAAACAGGGATTTTTCCGAGCAGTACTTC,CAISEANRDFSEQYF
TRBJ1-1,NA,TRBV19,NA,TGTGCCAGTAAGACTCGCAGTACGAACACTGAAGCTTTCTTT,CASKTRSTNTEAFF
TRBJ2-1,NA,TRBV11-3,NA,TGTGCCAGCAGCTTAGACGCTAGCGTGAACAATGAGCAGTTCTTC,CASSLDASVNNEQFF
TRBJ2-7,NA,TRBV7-2,NA,TGTGCCAGCAGCTTATCCCAGTCCTACGAGCAGTACTTC,CASSLSQSYEQYF
TRBJ2-5,TRBD2,TRBV5-8,NA,TGTGCCAGCAGCCGTAGAGCGGGAGTAGCGAGGGAGACCCAGTACTTC,CASSRRAGVARETQYF
TRBJ1-1,NA,TRBV6-5,few,TGTGCCAGCGGGGGGACGGGGAACACTGAAGCTTTCTTT,CASGGTGNTEAFF
TRBJ1-1,NA,TRBV14,once,TGTGCCAGCAGCCAAGATCGCCGCCCTGCGGTCCCTGAAGCTTTCTTT,CASSQDRRPAVPEAFF
TRBJ2-7,TRBD1,TRBV7-2,NA,TGTGCCAGCAGCTTTGGTGGGACAGGGTACGAGCAGTACTTC,CASSFGGTGYEQYF
TRBJ2-7,TRBD1,TRBV19,NA,TGTGCCAGACACAGGGGGCTCGAGCAGTACTTC,CARHRGLEQYF
TRBJ2-1,TRBD2,TRBV7-7,NA,TGTGCTAGCAGCTTAAGGGGGACTAGCGGTACCAATGAGCAGTTCTTC,CASSLRGTSGTNEQFF
TRBJ1-2,TRBD1,TRBV27,NA,TGTGCCAGCAGTTTCGGGACAGGGCATGCTGGGGGCTACACCTTC,CASSFGTGHAGGYTF